The sequence of this TCR beta chain was determined in a study of T cells after yellow fever vaccination. Overall study context: SMART-Seq v4 Ultra Low Input prepared the low-cell-number fractions.

Findings and caveats of the study: Once the booster was given, most primary-vaccination clones reappeared, at approximately 97% for CD4 and around 90% for CD8. Abundant clonotypes from the bulk population could get into FACS-sorted repertoires as contaminants.

The CDR3 is made up of 15 amino acids. V was trimmed by 6 bases and J by 2 bases, leaving 13 bases between them. The germline V gene has CDR1 ENHRY and CDR2 SYGVKD. This clonotype was seen a handful of times. What it binds is unknown. 5'RACE template switching added a universal primer site and UMIs to TCR cDNA. TCRdb itself ran the 5' RACE reads through MiXCR, one entry per CDR3 protein. The sample has a few hundred thousand distinct CDR3 sequences; roughly 17% are singletons. The sequence was collected from a young man who received the YFV17D yellow fever vaccine. Sequences were derived from PBMCs, sampled less than 6 days after the first yellow fever vaccination. The chain recombines TRBV10-3 with TRBJ2-2; D perhaps matches TRBD2 (7 bases). This CDR3 reads CAIRGAGANTGELFF. The CDR3 DNA reads as TGTGCCATCAGAGGCGCGGGGGCCAACACCGGGGAGCTGTTTTTT.